One and the same sample provided the 26 T cell receptor beta chains below, sequenced in a study of cytomegalovirus exposure and HLA in healthy donors. PCR primers comprised 60 Vbeta and 13 Jbeta primers. TCRdb's table, derived via immunoSEQ multiplex PCR, lists solely in-frame clones and lacks some. The sample consists of around 140,000 clones, over 60% of them appearing once. The sequencing sample was made of PBMCs. Receptors originate from a woman aged 60-75 years in good health and CMV-seronegative.

The chain carries TRBV25-1 and TRBJ2-1, with 11 bases matching TRBD2. There are 14 residues in the CDR3. Germline assignment: CDR1 MGHDK and CDR2 SYGVNS. V lost 4 bases to trimming and J lost 9 bases; unmatched junction nucleotides: 5. The CDR3 sequence is CASSVLAGGTEQFF. CDR3 DNA: TGTGCCAGCAGTGTTCTAGCGGGGGGTACTGAGCAGTTCTTC. The full variable domain, completed using reference TRBV25-1 and TRBJ2-1, is EADIYQTPRYLVIGTGKKITLECSQTMGHDKMYWYQQDPGMELHLIHYSYGVNSTEKGDLSSESTVSRIRTEHFPLTLESARPSHTSQYLCASSVLAGGTEQFFGPGTRLTVL.

This clone was picked up one time. The chain links TRBV28 to TRBJ1-5; D is unresolved. Germline loops: CDR1 MDHEN, CDR2 SYDVKM. V was pared by 2 bases and J by 2 bases, with 10 bases between. This CDR3 is 15 amino acids long. In nucleotides, the CDR3 is TGTGCCAGCAGTTTAAGAGGATTGGGCAATCAGCCCCAGCATTTT. Its translation: CASSLRGLGNQPQHF.

This chain uses TRBV9 with TRBJ1-5; TRBD1 matches at 9 bases. CDR1 and CDR2 from the germline V gene are SGDLS and YYNGEE. J lost 0 bases, V lost 4 bases, and 2 bases had no gene match. This CDR3 is built from 15 residues. The CDR3 reads CASSRGQGSNQPQHF. The CDR3 coding sequence is TGTGCCAGCAGCAGGGGACAGGGTAGCAATCAGCCCCAGCATTTT.

CDR3 sequence (DNA): TGCAGCGTTGAAGCCCAGACAGGGGGCACCTACAATGAGCAGTTCTTC. Translating gives CSVEAQTGGTYNEQFF. The J gene is TRBJ2-1, the V gene TRBV29-1, with 10 bases identical to TRBD1. The CDR3 loop spans 16 amino acids. CDR1 SQVTM and CDR2 ANQGSEA come from the germline V gene. The J segment lost 2 bases and the V segment lost 1 base, leaving 5 bases of the junction unmatched.

This clone appeared a single time. The chain has TRBV18 and TRBJ2-5, with 9 bases aligning to TRBD1. CDR3 length: 15 amino acids. V lost 3 bases and J lost 1; bases outside the gene matches: 3. Germline CDR1 is KGHSH and CDR2 is LQKENI. In DNA form, the CDR3 reads TGTGCCAGCTCACCGAAGACAGGGGGCCAAGAGACCCAGTACTTC. Encoded protein: CASSPKTGGQETQYF.

J is TRBJ1-1 and V is TRBV7-2; D is perhaps TRBD1 (5 bases). V lost 4 bases and J 7 bases, leaving 10 bases between the germline ends. The CDR3 covers 12 residues. The germline CDR1 and CDR2 sequences are SGHTA and FQGNSA. CDR3 DNA: TGTGCCAGCAGCTCCTACCAGGGTGAAGCTTTCTTT. Amino acid sequence: CASSSYQGEAFF.

V and J are TRBV30 and TRBJ2-5, with D possibly being TRBD2 (5 bases). Germline V lookup: CDR1 GTSNPN, CDR2 SVGIG (reference sequence). Trimming stripped 2 bases from V and 1 base from J, with 23 bases between. The CDR3 contains 18 residues. The CDR3: CAWSSHKTERTPQETQYF. The CDR3 DNA follows: TGTGCCTGGAGTTCCCACAAAACGGAGCGGACCCCCCAAGAGACCCAGTACTTC. The full variable domain, completed using reference TRBV30 and TRBJ2-5, is SQTIHQWPATLVQPVGSPLSLECTVEGTSNPNLYWYRQAAGRGLQLLFYSVGIGQISSEVPQNLSASRPQDRQFILSSKKLLLSDSGFYLCAWSSHKTERTPQETQYFGPGTRLLVL.

The V and J genes are TRBV5-1 and TRBJ2-1; TRBD2 agrees at 7 bases. The germline V gene has CDR1 SGHRS and CDR2 YFSETQ. Losses at the gene ends were 0 bases for V and 2 bases for J; bases not matched to a gene: 2. CDR3 size: 15 residues. This chain's CDR3 is CASSLVAGAYNEQFF. CDR3 bases: TGCGCCAGCAGCTTGGTGGCGGGGGCCTACAATGAGCAGTTCTTC.

The chain has TRBV5-4 and TRBJ2-7; TRBD2 matches 9 bases. V shed 4 bases, J shed 6 bases, and the junction held 17 bases outside the gene matches. The V gene's germline CDR1 is SGHNT and CDR2 YYREEE (reference sequence). CDR3 length: 17 amino acids. In DNA form, the CDR3 reads TGTGCCAGCAGCCCGGGGGCTAGCGGGGTGTTCACGGCCGAGCAGTACTTC. Amino acids: CASSPGASGVFTAEQYF.

The chain couples TRBV25-1 to TRBJ1-2, with D maybe TRBD1 (6 bases). The CDR3 has 14 amino acids. Between the trimmed V and J ends, which lost 8 bases and 8 bases, there was a span of 21 bases. The germline V gene encodes CDR1 MGHDK and CDR2 SYGVNS. CDR3 nucleotides: TGTGCCAGCTGGGGGGGGGCTGCCCGAGAGGGCTACACCTTC. Its translation is CASWGGAAREGYTF.

The chain recombines TRBV19 with TRBJ2-6, with 7 bases that match TRBD1. The CDR3 is 15 amino acids. After removal of 6 bases from V and 0 bases from J, the junction contained 2 bases not matched to a gene. Germline CDR1 LNHDA, CDR2 SQIVND (reference sequence). The CDR3, as DNA: TGTGCCAGTAGAACAGGGGACTCTGGGGCCAACGTCCTGACTTTC. This sequence encodes CASRTGDSGANVLTF.

The rearrangement links TRBV7-9 to TRBJ2-2; D may be TRBD1 (6 bases). Germline CDR1 SEHNR, CDR2 FQNEAQ (reference sequence). The V end lost 3 bases, the J end lost 3 bases, and 17 bases lay between the germline ends. The CDR3 has 17 residues. CDR3: CASSLETTGLYTGELFF. The CDR3 nucleotides are TGTGCCAGCAGCTTGGAAACTACAGGGCTCTACACCGGGGAGCTGTTTTTT.

This clone was detected only once. This chain links TRBV29-1 with TRBJ2-7; perhaps TRBD1 as D (6 bases). The germline V gene encodes CDR1 SQVTM and CDR2 ANQGSEA. The CDR3 consists of 11 residues. V lost 3 bases, J lost 5 bases, and 8 bases lay in between. CDR3 coding DNA: TGCAGCGTTGACAGGGGTCACGAGCAGTACTTC. It yields the protein CSVDRGHEQYF.

J is TRBJ1-4 and V is TRBV6-5; the D is unclear. The CDR3 contains 15 residues. V was clipped by 0 bases and J by 8 bases, with 13 bases between them. Per germline, CDR1 MNHEY and CDR2 SVGAGI. CDR3 amino acids: CASSYSTSGGEKLFF. DNA for the CDR3: TGTGCCAGCAGTTACTCGACCTCGGGCGGGGAAAAACTGTTTTTT.

V and J are TRBV6-6 and TRBJ2-2, with D possibly matching TRBD1 (5 bases). Deletions cut 0 bases from V and 8 bases from J, with 13 bases between. The CDR3 spans 15 residues. Germline assignment: CDR1 MNHNY and CDR2 SVGAGI (reference sequence). The CDR3 DNA reads TGTGCCAGCAGTTACTCGACAGCAGGGTTTGGGGAGCTGTTTTTT. The encoded protein is CASSYSTAGFGELFF.

This chain uses TRBV7-2 with TRBJ2-3; tentative D call: TRBD1 (5 bases). Trimming stripped 4 bases from V and 2 bases from J, with 13 bases between. Germline values: CDR1 SGHTA, CDR2 FQGNSA. This CDR3 has 15 amino acids. Written as DNA, the CDR3 is TGTGCCAGCAGCTCATGGGGCGGTTACACAGATACGCAGTATTTT. Its protein product is CASSSWGGYTDTQYF.

The CDR3 is CASSDGTGGEQYF. The CDR3 region has the DNA TGTGCCAGCAGCGATGGGACAGGAGGTGAGCAGTACTTC. The rearrangement uses TRBV5-6 and TRBJ2-7; 8 bases line up with TRBD1. CDR3 length: 13 amino acids. The germline V gene has CDR1 SGHDT and CDR2 YYEEEE. Trimming cost V 4 bases and J 7 bases; bases outside gene matches: 7.

The gene calls are TRBV27 and TRBJ2-7; 8 bases line up with TRBD2. CDR1 and CDR2 from the germline V gene are MNHEY and SMNVEV (reference sequence). The V and J ends lost 5 bases and 7 bases, in that order; junction bases with no gene match: 13. This CDR3 comprises 15 residues. CDR3 nucleotides: TGTGCCAGCAGTCCCGCGACTAGCGTCCATAATGAGCAGTACTTC. It codes for CASSPATSVHNEQYF.

This chain links TRBV11-2 with TRBJ2-1, with 15 nucleotides matching TRBD2. There are 17 residues in the CDR3. CDR1 and CDR2 from the germline V gene are SGHAT and FQNNGV. The ends lost 5 bases at V and 7 bases at J; junction bases unmatched: 9. CDR3 in DNA: TGTGCCAGCAGCCCCGGACTAGCGGGAGGGCCTTGGAATGAGCAGTTCTTC. This codes for CASSPGLAGGPWNEQFF.

The chain recombines TRBV19 with TRBJ1-5, with unresolved D. V lost 4 bases, J lost 12 bases, and 13 bases lay in between. Germline V gives CDR1 LNHDA, CDR2 SQIVND (reference sequence). CDR3 length: 12 residues. The CDR3 loop is CASSNFREGQHF. The DNA for the CDR3 is TGTGCCAGTAGTAACTTCCGGGAGGGCCAGCATTTT.

CDR3 amino acids: CASSLAGTGAPVLTF. CDR3 DNA: TGCGCCAGCAGCCTGGCCGGGACAGGGGCCCCCGTCCTGACTTTC. The V gene is TRBV5-1, the J gene TRBJ2-6; the match to TRBD1 covers 10 bases. The length of the CDR3 is 15 residues. Trimming cost V 4 bases and J 12 bases; bases outside gene matches: 10. CDR1 is SGHRS, CDR2 YFSETQ, per germline. The full variable domain, its missing parts supplied by reference TRBV5-1 and TRBJ2-6, is KAGVTQTPRYLIKTRGQQVTLSCSPISGHRSVSWYQQTPGQGLQFLFEYFSETQRNKGNFPGRFSGRQFSNSRSEMNVSTLELGDSALYLCASSLAGTGAPVLTFGAGSRLTVL.

This chain connects TRBV28 to TRBJ2-3, with D hard to call. Per the germline V gene, CDR1 is MDHEN and CDR2 is SYDVKM. The ends were cut back, 7 bases at V and 6 bases at J, with 11 bases in the middle. The CDR3 runs to 12 residues. The DNA of the CDR3 is TGTGCCAGCATATCGAACGGGGATACGCAGTATTTT. Its translation: CASISNGDTQYF.

The chain carries TRBV6-6 and TRBJ1-1; D might be TRBD1 (5 bases). This CDR3 spans 15 amino acids. Between the trimmed V and J ends, which lost 4 bases and 2 bases, there was a span of 14 bases. Per germline, CDR1 MNHNY and CDR2 SVGAGI (reference sequence). The CDR3 loop reads CASSLRQSGNTEAFF. CDR3 nucleotide sequence: TGTGCCAGCAGTTTACGACAGTCGGGCAACACTGAAGCTTTCTTT.

J is TRBJ2-5 and V is TRBV10-2; 9 bases are a match to TRBD1. Matching the DNA end better, TRBJ2-7 makes the J call doubtful. The CDR3 totals 14 residues. Germline CDR1 and CDR2: WSHSY and SAAADI. This chain's CDR3 is CASRDTGQGYEQYF. The CDR3 coding sequence is TGCGCCAGCAGGGACACGGGACAGGGCTACGAGCAGTACTTC.

J is TRBJ2-2 and V is TRBV2, with a tentative D call TRBD1 (6 bases). V was clipped by 4 bases and J by 6 bases, with 15 bases between them. Per the germline V gene, CDR1 is SNHLY and CDR2 is FYNNEI. The CDR3 consists of 15 residues. The CDR3 spells CASSVSLRGSGELFF. The DNA of the CDR3 is TGTGCCAGCAGTGTTAGTCTCAGGGGTTCCGGGGAGCTGTTTTTT.

J is TRBJ1-2 and V is TRBV6-1; 8 bases align to TRBD1. Germline trimming cut 5 bases from V and 4 bases from J; bases unmatched to any gene: 9. The CDR3 covers 15 residues. The germline CDR1 and CDR2 sequences are MNHNS and SASEGT. CDR3 sequence (DNA): TGTGCCAGCAGTCCCCGCCTCGGGACAGGCTATGGCTACACCTTC. It codes for CASSPRLGTGYGYTF.